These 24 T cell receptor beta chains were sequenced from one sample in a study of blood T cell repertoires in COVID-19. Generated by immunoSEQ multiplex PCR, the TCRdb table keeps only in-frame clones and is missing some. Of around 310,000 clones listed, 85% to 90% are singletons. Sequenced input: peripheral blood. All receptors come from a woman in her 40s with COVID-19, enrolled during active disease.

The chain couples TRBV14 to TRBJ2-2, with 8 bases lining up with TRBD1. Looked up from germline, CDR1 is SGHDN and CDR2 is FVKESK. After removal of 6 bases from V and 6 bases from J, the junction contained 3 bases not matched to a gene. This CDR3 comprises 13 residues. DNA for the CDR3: TGTGCCAGCAGACAACAGGGGGCCGGGGAGCTGTTTTTT. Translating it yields CASRQQGAGELFF.

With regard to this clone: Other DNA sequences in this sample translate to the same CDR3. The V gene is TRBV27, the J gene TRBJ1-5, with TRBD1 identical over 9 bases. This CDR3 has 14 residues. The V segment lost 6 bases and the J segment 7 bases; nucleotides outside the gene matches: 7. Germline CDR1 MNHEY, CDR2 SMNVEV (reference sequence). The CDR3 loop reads CASSPGQGGQPQHF. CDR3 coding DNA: TGTGCCAGCAGCCCGGGACAGGGTGGGCAGCCCCAGCATTTT.

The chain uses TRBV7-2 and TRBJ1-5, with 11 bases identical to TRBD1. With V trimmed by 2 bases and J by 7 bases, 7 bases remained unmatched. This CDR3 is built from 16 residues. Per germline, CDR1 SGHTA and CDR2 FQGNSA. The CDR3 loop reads CASSLTGTGGGQPQHF. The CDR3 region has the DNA TGTGCCAGCAGCTTAACAGGGACAGGGGGAGGACAGCCCCAGCATTTT.

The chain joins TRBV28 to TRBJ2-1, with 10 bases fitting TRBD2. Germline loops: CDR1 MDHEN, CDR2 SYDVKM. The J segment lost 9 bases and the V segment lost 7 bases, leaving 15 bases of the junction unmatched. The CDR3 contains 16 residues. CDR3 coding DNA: TGTGCCAGCAAACCTCAAGGACTAGCGGTTCCGAGTGAGCAGTTCTTC. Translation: CASKPQGLAVPSEQFF.

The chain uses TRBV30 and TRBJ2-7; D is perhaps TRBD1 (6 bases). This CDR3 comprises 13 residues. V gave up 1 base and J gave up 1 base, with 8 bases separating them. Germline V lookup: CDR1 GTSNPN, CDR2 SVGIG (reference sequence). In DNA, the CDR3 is TGTGCCTGGAGTGCAACAGGGTCCTACGAGCAGTACTTC. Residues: CAWSATGSYEQYF.

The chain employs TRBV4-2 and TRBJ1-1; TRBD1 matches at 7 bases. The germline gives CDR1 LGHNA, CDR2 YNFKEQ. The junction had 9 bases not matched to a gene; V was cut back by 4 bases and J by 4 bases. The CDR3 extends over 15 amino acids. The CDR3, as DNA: TGTGCCAGCAGCCCCCGACAGGGATGGACCACTGAAGCTTTCTTT. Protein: CASSPRQGWTTEAFF.

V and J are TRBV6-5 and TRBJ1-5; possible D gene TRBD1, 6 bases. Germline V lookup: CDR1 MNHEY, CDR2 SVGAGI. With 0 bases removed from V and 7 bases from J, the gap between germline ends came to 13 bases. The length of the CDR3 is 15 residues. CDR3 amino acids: CASSYSATGAQPQHF. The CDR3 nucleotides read TGTGCCAGCAGTTACTCCGCGACAGGAGCCCAGCCCCAGCATTTT.

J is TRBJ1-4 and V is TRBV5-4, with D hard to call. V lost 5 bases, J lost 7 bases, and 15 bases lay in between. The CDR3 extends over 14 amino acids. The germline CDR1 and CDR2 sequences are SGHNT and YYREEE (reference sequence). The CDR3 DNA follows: TGTGCCAGCAGGGGTGACAAAGTCGGTGAAAAACTGTTTTTT. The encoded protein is CASRGDKVGEKLFF.

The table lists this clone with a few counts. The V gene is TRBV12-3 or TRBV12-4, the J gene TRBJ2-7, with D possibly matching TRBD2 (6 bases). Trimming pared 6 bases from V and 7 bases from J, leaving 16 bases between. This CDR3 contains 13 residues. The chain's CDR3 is CASRRGIVREQYF. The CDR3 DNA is TGTGCCAGCAGGCGGGGAATCGTCAGGGAGCAGTACTTC.

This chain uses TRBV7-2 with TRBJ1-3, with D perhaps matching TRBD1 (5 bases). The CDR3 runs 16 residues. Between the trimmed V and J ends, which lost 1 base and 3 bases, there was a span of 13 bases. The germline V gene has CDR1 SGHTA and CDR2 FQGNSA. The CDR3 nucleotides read TGTGCCAGCAGCTTAGTTGGGGGGGTAAATGGAAACACCATATATTTT. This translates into CASSLVGGVNGNTIYF.

The CDR3 spells CASSVDQGANTEAFF. The CDR3 DNA follows: TGTGCCAGCAGCGTAGACCAGGGGGCGAACACTGAAGCTTTCTTT. The chain combines TRBV9 with TRBJ1-1; 8 bases agree with TRBD1. The CDR3 covers 15 residues. The germline gives CDR1 SGDLS, CDR2 YYNGEE. V gave up 0 bases and J gave up 1 base; unmatched junction bases: 2.

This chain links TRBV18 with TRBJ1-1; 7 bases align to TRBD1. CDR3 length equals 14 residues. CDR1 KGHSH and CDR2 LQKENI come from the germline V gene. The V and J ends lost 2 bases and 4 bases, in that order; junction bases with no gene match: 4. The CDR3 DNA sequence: TGTGCCAGCTCACCAACACAGGGGAGCACTGAAGCTTTCTTT. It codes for CASSPTQGSTEAFF.

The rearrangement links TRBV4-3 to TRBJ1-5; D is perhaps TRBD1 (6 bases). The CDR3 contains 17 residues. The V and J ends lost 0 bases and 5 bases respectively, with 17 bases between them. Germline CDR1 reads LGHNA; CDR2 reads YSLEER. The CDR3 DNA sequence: TGCGCCAGCAGCCAAGATTCTAGTCTACAGGGACATCAGCCCCAGCATTTT. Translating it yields CASSQDSSLQGHQPQHF.

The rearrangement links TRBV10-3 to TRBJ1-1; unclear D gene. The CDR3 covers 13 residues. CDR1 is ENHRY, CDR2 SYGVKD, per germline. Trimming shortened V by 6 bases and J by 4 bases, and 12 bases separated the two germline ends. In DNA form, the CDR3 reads TGTGCCATCAGCCGGGGTAGTCTCACTGAAGCTTTCTTT. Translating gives CAISRGSLTEAFF.

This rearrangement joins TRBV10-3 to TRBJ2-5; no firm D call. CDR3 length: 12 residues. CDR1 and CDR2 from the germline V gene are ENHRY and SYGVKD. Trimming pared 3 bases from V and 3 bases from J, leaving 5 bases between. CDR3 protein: CAISDTKETQYF. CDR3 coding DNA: TGTGCCATCAGTGACACTAAAGAGACCCAGTACTTC.

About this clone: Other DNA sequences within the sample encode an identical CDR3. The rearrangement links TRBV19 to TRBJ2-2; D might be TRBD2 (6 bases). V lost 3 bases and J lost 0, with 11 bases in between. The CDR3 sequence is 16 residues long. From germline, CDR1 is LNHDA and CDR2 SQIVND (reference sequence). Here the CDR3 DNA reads TGTGCCAGTAGTATCCCCGGGACTTCGAACACCGGGGAGCTGTTTTTT. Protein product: CASSIPGTSNTGELFF.

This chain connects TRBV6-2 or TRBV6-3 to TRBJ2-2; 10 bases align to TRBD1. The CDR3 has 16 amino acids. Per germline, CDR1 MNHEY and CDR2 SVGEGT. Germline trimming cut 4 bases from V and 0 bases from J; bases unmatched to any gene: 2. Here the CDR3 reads CASSFGQGANTGELFF. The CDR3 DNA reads TGTGCCAGCAGTTTTGGACAGGGGGCGAACACCGGGGAGCTGTTTTTT.

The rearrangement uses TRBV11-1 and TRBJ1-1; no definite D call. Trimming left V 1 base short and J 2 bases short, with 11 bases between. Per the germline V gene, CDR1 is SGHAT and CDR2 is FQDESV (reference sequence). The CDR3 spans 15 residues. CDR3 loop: CASSLVFRSNTEAFF. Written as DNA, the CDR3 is TGTGCCAGCAGCTTAGTATTTCGGTCTAACACTGAAGCTTTCTTT.

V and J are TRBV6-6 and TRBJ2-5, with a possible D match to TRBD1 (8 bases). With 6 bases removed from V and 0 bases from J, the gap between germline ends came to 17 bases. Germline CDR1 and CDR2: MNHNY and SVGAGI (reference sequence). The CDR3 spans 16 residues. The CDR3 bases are TGTGCCAGCAGAGATACAGGGGGAGGGGACCAAGAGACCCAGTACTTC. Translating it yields CASRDTGGGDQETQYF.

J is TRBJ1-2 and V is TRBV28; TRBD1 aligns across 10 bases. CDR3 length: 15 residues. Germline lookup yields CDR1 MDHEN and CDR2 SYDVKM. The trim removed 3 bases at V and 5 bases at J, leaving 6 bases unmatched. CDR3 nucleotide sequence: TGTGCCAGCAGTTTTCCGGGACAGGGGTTATATGGCTACACCTTC. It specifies CASSFPGQGLYGYTF.

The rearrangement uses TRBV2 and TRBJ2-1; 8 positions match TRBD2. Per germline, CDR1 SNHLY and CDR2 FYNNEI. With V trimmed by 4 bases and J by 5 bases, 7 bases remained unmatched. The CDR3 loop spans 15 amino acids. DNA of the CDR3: TGTGCCAGCAGTGCTTCACTAGCGGATAACAATGAGCAGTTCTTC. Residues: CASSASLADNNEQFF.

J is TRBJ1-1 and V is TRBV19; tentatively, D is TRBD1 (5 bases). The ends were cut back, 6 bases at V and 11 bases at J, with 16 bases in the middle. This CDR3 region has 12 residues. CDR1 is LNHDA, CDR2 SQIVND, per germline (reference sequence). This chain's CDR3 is CASSLGGVEAFF. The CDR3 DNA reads TGTGCCAGTAGCCTTGGGGGGGTAGAGGCTTTCTTT.

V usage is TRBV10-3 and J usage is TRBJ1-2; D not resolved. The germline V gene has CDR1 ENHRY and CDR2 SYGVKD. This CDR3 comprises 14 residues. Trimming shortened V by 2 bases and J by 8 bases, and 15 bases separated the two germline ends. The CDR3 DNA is TGTGCCATCAGTGAGCCCGGGTCCCGCGGCGGCTACACCTTC. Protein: CAISEPGSRGGYTF.

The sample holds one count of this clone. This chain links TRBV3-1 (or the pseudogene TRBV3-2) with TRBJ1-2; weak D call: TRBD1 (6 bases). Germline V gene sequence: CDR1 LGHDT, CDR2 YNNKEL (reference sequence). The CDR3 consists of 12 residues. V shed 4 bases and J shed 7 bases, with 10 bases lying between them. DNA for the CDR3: TGTGCCAGCAGCCTAGGGACAAGTGGCTACACCTTC. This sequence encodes CASSLGTSGYTF.